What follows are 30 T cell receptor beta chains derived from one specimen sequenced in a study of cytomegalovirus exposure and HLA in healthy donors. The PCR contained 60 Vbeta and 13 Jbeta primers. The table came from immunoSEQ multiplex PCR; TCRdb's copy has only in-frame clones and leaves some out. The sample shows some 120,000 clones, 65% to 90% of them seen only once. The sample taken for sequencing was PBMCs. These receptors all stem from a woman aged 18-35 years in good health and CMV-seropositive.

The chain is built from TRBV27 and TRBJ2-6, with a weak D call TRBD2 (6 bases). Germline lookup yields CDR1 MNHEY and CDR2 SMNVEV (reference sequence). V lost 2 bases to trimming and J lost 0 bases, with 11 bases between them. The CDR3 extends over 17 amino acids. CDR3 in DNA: TGTGCCAGCAGTTTAGGAGGGGCTCTCTCTGGGGCCAACGTCCTGACTTTC. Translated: CASSLGGALSGANVLTF.

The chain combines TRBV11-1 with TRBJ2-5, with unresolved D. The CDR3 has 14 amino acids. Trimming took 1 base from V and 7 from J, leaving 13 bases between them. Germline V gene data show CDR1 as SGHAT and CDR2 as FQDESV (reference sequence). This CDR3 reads CASSLGLQVTTQYF. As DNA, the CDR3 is TGTGCCAGCAGCTTAGGGCTGCAGGTAACGACCCAGTACTTC.

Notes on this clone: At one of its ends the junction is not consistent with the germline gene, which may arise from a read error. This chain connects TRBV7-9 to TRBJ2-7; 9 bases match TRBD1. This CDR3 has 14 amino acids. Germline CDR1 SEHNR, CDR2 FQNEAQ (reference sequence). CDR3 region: CSSSLGQGSHEQYF. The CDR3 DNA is TGTTCCAGCAGCTTAGGACAGGGGAGCCACGAGCAGTACTTC.

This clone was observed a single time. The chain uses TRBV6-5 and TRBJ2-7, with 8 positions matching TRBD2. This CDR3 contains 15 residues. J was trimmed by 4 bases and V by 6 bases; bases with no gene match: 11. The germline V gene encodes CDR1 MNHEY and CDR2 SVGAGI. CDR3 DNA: TGTGCCAGCAGCCTAGAGGCTAGCGGGCGGTACGAGCAGTACTTC. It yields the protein CASSLEASGRYEQYF.

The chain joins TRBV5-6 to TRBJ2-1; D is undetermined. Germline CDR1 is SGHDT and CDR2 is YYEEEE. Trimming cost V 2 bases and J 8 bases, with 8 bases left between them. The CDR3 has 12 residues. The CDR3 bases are TGTGCCAGCAGCTTTCAGGTGGATGAGCAGTTCTTC. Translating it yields CASSFQVDEQFF.

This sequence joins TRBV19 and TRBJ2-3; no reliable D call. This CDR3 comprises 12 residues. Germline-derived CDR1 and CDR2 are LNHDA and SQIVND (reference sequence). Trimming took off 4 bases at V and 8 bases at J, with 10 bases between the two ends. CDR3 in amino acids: CASSTPGGTQYF. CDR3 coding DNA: TGTGCCAGTAGTACCCCCGGCGGTACGCAGTATTTT.

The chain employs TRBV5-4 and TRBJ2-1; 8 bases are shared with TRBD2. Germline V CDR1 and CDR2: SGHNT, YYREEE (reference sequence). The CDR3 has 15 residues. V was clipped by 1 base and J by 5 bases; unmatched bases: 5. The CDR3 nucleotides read TGTGCCAGCAGCTTGACCGGGGGGGCGGACAATGAGCAGTTCTTC. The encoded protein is CASSLTGGADNEQFF.

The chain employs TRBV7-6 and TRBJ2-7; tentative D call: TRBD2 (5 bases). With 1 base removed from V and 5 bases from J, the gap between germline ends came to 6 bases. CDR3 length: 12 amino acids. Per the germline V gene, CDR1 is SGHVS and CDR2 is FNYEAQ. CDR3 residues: CASSLDGDEQYF. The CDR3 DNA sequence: TGTGCCAGCAGCTTAGACGGGGACGAGCAGTACTTC.

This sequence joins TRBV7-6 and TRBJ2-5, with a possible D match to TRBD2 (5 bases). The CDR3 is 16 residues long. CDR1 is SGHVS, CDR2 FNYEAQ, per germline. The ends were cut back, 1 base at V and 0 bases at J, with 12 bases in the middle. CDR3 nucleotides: TGTGCCAGCAGCTTAGTTGTAGGGAGCGACCAAGAGACCCAGTACTTC. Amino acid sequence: CASSLVVGSDQETQYF.

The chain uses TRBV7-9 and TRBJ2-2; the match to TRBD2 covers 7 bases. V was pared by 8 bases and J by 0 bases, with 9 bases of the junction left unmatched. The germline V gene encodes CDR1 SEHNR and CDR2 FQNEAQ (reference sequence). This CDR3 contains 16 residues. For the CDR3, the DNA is TGTGCCAGCCCCCACCTGGCGGGGGCGAACACCGGGGAGCTGTTTTTT. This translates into CASPHLAGANTGELFF.

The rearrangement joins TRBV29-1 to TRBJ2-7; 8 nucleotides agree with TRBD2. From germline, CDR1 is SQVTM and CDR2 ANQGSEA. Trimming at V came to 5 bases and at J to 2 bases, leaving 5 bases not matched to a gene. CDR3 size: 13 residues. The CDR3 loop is CSVRGLAAYEQYF. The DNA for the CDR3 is TGCAGCGTTCGAGGACTAGCCGCCTACGAGCAGTACTTC.

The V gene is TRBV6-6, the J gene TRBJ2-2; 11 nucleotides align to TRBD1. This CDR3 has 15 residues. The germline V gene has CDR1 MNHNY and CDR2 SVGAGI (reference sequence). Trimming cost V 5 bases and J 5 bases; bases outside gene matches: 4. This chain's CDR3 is CASSKGQGVTGELFF. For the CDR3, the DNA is TGTGCCAGCAGTAAGGGACAGGGGGTGACCGGGGAGCTGTTTTTT.

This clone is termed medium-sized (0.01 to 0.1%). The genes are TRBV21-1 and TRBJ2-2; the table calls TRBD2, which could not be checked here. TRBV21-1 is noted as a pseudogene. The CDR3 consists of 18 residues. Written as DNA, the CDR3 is TGTGCCAGCAGCAAAAGAAGCGGGGTGCACGCGAACACCGGGGAGCTGTTTTTT. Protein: CASSKRSGVHANTGELFF.

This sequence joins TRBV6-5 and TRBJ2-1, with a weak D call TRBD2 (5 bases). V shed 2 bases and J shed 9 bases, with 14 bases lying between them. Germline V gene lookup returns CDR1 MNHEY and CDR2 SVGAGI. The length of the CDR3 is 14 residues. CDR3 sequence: CASSYVGRGLEQFF. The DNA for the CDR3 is TGTGCCAGCAGTTACGTCGGTCGGGGTCTTGAGCAGTTCTTC.

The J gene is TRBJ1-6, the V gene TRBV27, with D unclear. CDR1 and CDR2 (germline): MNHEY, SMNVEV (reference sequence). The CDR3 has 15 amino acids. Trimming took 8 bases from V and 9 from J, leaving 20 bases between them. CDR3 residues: CASSLNGVRISPLHF. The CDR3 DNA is TGTGCCAGCTCATTGAACGGTGTCCGAATTTCACCCCTCCACTTT.

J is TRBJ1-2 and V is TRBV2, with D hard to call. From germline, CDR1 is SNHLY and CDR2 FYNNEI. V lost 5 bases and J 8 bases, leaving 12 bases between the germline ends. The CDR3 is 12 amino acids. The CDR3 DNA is TGTGCCAGCAGTCCGATTTGGGAGGGCTACACCTTC. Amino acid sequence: CASSPIWEGYTF.

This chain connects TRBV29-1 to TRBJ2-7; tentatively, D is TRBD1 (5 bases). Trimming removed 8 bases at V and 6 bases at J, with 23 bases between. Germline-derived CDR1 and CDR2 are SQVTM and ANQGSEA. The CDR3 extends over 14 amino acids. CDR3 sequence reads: CSLRAGEQAGEQYF. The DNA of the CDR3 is TGCAGCCTCCGGGCCGGAGAACAGGCCGGCGAGCAGTACTTC.

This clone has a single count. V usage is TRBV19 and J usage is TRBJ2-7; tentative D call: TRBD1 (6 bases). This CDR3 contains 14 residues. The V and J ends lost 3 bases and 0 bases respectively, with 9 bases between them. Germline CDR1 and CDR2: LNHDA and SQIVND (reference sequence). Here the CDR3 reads CASSMTGSSYEQYF. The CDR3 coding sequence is TGTGCCAGTAGTATGACAGGAAGCTCCTACGAGCAGTACTTC.

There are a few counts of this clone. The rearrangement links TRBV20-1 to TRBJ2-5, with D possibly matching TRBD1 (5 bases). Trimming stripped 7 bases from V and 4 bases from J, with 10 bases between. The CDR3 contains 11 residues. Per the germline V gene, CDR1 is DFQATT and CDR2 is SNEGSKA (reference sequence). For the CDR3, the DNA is TGCAGTGGCAGGGTGGGAGAGACCCAGTACTTC. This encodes CSGRVGETQYF.

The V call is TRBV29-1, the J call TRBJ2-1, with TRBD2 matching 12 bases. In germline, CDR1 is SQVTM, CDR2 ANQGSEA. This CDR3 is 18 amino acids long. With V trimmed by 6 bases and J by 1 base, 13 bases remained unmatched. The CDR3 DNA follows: TGCAGCGTGAGCCCACTAGCGGGGGGACCTTATTCCTACAATGAGCAGTTCTTC. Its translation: CSVSPLAGGPYSYNEQFF.

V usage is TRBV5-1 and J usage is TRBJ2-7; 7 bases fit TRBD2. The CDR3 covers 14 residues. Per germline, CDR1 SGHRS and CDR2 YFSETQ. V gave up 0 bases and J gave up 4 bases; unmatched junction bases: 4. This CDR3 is CASSLEAGQYEQYF. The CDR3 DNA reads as TGCGCCAGCAGCTTGGAAGCGGGGCAGTACGAGCAGTACTTC.

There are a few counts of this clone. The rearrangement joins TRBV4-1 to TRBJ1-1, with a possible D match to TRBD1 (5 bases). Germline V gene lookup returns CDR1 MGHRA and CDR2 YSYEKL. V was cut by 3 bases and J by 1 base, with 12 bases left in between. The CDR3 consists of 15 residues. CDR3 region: CASSHAWGENTEAFF. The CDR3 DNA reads TGCGCCAGCAGCCATGCCTGGGGGGAGAACACTGAAGCTTTCTTT.

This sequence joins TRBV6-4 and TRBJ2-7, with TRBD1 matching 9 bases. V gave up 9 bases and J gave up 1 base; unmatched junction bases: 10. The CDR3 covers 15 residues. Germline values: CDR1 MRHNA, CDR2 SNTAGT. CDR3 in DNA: TGTGCCAGGGACTTGAGGACAGGGGAATCCTACGAGCAGTACTTC. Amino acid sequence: CARDLRTGESYEQYF.

CDR3 residues: CAPKEGPFNYGYTF. CDR3 in DNA: TGTGCCCCCAAGGAGGGGCCATTCAACTATGGCTACACCTTC. The J gene is TRBJ1-2, the V gene TRBV7-2, with D maybe TRBD1 (5 bases). There are 14 residues in the CDR3. Germline V gene data show CDR1 as SGHTA and CDR2 as FQGNSA. Trimming removed 11 bases from V and 2 bases from J, with 18 bases in between. Supplemented by reference TRBV7-2 and TRBJ1-2, the full variable domain reads GAGVSQSPSNKVTEKGKDVELRCDPISGHTALYWYRQSLGQGLEFLIYFQGNSAPDKSGLPSDRFSAERTGGSVSTLTIQRTQQEDSAVYLCAPKEGPFNYGYTFGSGTRLTVV.

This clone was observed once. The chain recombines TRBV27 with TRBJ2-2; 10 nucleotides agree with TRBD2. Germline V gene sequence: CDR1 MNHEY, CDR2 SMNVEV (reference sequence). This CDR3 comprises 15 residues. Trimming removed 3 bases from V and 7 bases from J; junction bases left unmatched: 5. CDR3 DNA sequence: TGTGCCAGCAGTTTCCAGACTAGCGGGCGCGGGGAGCTGTTTTTT. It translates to CASSFQTSGRGELFF.

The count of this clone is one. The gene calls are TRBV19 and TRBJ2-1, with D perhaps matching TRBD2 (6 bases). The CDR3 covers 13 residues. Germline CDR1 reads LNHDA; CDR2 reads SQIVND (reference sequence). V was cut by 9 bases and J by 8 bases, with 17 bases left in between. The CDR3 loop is CASRVGGTDEQFF. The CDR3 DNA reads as TGTGCCAGCAGGGTAGGAGGGACGGATGAGCAGTTCTTC.

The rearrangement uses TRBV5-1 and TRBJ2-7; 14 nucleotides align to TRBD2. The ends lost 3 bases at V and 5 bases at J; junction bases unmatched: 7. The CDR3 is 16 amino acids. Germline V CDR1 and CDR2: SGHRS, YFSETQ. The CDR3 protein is CASSSGTSGGFDEQYF. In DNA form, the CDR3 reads TGCGCCAGCAGCTCCGGGACTAGCGGGGGATTCGACGAGCAGTACTTC.

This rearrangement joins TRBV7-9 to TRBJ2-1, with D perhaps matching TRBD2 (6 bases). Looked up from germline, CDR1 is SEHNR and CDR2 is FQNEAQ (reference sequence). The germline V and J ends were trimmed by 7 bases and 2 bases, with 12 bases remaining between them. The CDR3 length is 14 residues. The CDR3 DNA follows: TGTGCCAGCATCATTTCGGGGGCCTACAATGAGCAGTTCTTC. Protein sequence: CASIISGAYNEQFF.

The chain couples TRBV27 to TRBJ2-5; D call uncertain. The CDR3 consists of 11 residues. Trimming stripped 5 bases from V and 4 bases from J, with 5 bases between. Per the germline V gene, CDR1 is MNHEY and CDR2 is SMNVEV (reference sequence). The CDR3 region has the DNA TGTGCCAGCAGTCCAGGAGAGACCCAGTACTTC. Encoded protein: CASSPGETQYF.

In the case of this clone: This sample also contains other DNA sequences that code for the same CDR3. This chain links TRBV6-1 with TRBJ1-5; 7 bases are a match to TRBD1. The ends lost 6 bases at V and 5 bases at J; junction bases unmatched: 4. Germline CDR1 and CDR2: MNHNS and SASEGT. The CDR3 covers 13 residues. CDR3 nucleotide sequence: TGTGCCAGCAGGGGAACAGGGGATCAGCCCCAGCATTTT. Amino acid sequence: CASRGTGDQPQHF.